These T cell receptor beta chains were read from a single sample in a study of T-cell reconstitution after alpha-beta-depleted transplantation in children. TCRdb re-analysed the PCR reads in MiXCR, keeping a single row per CDR3 protein. The table includes fewer than 550,000 distinct CDR3 sequences, about 11% detected once. The source material was PBMCs, sampled before TCRalphabeta/CD19-depleted stem cell transplant. These receptors were collected from a child aged 2 to 10 with inherited bone marrow failure, due to receive a stem cell transplant. CDR3s include the opening cysteine and the closing phenylalanine or tryptophan.

j_call v_call cdr3_aa
TRBJ2-4 TRBV7-9 CANSSQLKNIQYF
TRBJ2-4 TRBV20-1 CSAAGPGRRQVRPQYF
TRBJ2-1 TRBV29-1 CSATKNTIYNEQFF
TRBJ2-7 TRBV29-1 CSVGPGQGYEQYF
TRBJ2-2 TRBV11-3 CASSATGLAGGAGELFF
TRBJ2-3 TRBV4-3 CASSQDVQRGSTDTQYF
TRBJ2-5 TRBV28 CASRRQGQETQYF
TRBJ2-7 TRBV15 CATSREGRGWSEQYF
TRBJ2-3 TRBV11-2 CASSFVVDTQYF
TRBJ2-7 TRBV20-1 CSARDIRVAEQYF
TRBJ2-3 TRBV28 CASSSTQGTGTDTQYF
TRBJ1-1 TRBV13 CASSPHSPGQGGEAFF
TRBJ1-5 TRBV12-3/TRBV12-4 CASSRGQGGQPQHF
TRBJ2-7 TRBV29-1 CSVAFSYEQYF
TRBJ2-2 TRBV30 CACEGTTEPGELFF
TRBJ2-2 TRBV12-5 CASGLVLAGGPRGELFF
TRBJ2-7 TRBV5-6 CASSFLMTGQGEQYF
TRBJ2-7 TRBV27 CASSVRASSYEQYF
TRBJ2-1 TRBV12-5 CASGLGQVYNDEQFF
TRBJ2-1 TRBV10-3 CATALYNEQFF
TRBJ2-1 TRBV23-1 CASSQPAGIQYNEQFF
TRBJ1-2 TRBV10-3 CAIEDSARLYGYTF
TRBJ2-7 TRBV5-5 CASSFTRGRDSYEQYF
TRBJ2-5 TRBV14 CASSQDGWLETQYF
TRBJ2-7 TRBV20-1 CSARDPRGRYYEQYF
TRBJ2-2 TRBV21-1 CASSAPPRRVTGELFF
TRBJ2-1 TRBV4-3 CASSQARGQWNEQFF
TRBJ2-4 TRBV4-3 CASSHNLAGGPWVGNIQYF
TRBJ2-7 TRBV29-1 CSVDLGESYEQYF
TRBJ1-6 TRBV12-3/TRBV12-4 CASIYDRGNSPLHF
TRBJ1-1 TRBV12-3/TRBV12-4 CASGQQGPAFF
TRBJ2-7 TRBV7-2 CASSLVGVYYEQYF
TRBJ2-3 TRBV28 CASSLSRWDTQYF